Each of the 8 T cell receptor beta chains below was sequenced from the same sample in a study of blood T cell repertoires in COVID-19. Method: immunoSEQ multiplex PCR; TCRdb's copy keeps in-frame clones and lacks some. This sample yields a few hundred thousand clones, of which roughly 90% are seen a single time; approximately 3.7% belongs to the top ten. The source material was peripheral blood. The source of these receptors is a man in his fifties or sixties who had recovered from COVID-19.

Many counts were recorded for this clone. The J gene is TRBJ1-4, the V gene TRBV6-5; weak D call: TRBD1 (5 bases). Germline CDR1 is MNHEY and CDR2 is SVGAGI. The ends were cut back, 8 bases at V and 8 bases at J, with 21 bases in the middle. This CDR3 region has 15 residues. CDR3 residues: CASSSTQGAGEKLFF. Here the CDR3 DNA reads TGTGCCAGCTCCTCCACCCAAGGGGCGGGGGAAAAACTGTTTTTT.

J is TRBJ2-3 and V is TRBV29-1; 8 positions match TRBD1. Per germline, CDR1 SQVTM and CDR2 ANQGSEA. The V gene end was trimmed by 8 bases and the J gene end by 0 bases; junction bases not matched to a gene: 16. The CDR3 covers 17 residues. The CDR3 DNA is TGCAGCCTTTCGGGACAGGAAGAAACTCGGAGCACAGATACGCAGTATTTT. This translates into CSLSGQEETRSTDTQYF.

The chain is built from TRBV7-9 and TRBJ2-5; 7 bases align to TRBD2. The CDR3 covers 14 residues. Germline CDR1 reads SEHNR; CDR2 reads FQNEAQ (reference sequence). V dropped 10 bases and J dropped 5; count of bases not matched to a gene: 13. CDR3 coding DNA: TGTGCCACCGCCGGGACTACCTTCGGGGAGACCCAGTACTTC. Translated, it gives CATAGTTFGETQYF.

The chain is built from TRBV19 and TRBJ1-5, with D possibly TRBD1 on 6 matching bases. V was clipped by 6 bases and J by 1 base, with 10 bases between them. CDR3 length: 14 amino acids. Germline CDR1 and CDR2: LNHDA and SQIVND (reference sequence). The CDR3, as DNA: TGTGCCAGTAGACAGGGATCGAGCAATCAGCCCCAGCATTTT. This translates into CASRQGSSNQPQHF.

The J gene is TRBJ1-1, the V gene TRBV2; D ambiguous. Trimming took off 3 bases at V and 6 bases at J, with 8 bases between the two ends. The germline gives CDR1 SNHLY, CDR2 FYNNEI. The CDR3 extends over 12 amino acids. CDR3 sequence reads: CASSDARAEAFF. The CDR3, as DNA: TGTGCCAGCAGTGACGCCCGGGCTGAAGCTTTCTTT.

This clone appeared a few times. In DNA, the CDR3 is TGTGCCAGCAGCTTAAGCTTCGGGACAGCATTCCCTTATGGCTACACCTTC. Its protein product is CASSLSFGTAFPYGYTF. J is TRBJ1-2 and V is TRBV7-9; TRBD1 matches at 7 bases. Germline trimming cut 2 bases from V and 5 bases from J; bases unmatched to any gene: 14. CDR3 length: 17 amino acids. Germline V gives CDR1 SEHNR, CDR2 FQNEAQ (reference sequence).

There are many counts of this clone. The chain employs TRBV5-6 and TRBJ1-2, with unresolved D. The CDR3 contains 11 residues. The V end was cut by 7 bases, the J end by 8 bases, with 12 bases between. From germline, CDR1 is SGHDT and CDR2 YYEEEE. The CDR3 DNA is TGTGCCAGCTGGAAAGCGGGGGGCTACACCTTC. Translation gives CASWKAGGYTF.

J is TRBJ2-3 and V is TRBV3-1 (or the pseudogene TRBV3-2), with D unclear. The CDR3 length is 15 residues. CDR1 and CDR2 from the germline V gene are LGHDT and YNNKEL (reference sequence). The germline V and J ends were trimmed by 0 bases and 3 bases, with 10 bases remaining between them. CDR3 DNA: TGTGCCAGCAGCCAAGAGCTCACAAAGACAGATACGCAGTATTTT. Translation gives CASSQELTKTDTQYF.